The source of this T cell receptor beta chain is a study of blood T cell repertoires in COVID-19. CDR1 is LGHNA, CDR2 YNFKEQ, per germline. The V segment lost 0 bases and the J segment 5 bases; nucleotides outside the gene matches: 14. The CDR3 sequence is 19 residues long. This clone was seen a few times. The Seattle patients joined while their infection was active and were tracked longitudinally afterward. Assay used: immunoSEQ multiplex PCR; TCRdb lists only in-frame clones, some missing. Of a few hundred thousand clones in the sample, 80% to 90% were seen once. The sequenced sample was peripheral blood. The receptor was isolated from a woman in her 70s with COVID-19, enrolled during active disease. V gene TRBV4-2 combines with J gene TRBJ2-5; TRBD2 matches at 11 bases. CDR3 sequence: CASSQELAGVEAGGETQYF. The CDR3 region has the DNA TGTGCCAGCAGCCAAGAACTAGCGGGAGTCGAGGCGGGCGGGGAGACCCAGTACTTC.